This T cell receptor (beta chain) came from a study of CD8+ T cells in alopecia areata. Background on the study: The SALT score measured affected scalp surface percentage in treated patients. Notes on the study in general: Persistence in scalp and blood during tofacitinib was observed for many expanded lesional clones.

Indicated treatment: oral pan-JAK inhibitor, 5-10 mg twice daily. The study team obtained lesional scalp punch biopsies and peripheral blood from alopecia areata patients. This clone was seen more than once but under ten times. Its antigen remains unknown. cDNA reverse transcribed from extracted RNA served as the sequencing template. The data were produced by immunoSEQ multiplex PCR, yet TCRdb's version contains in-frame clones alone and is incomplete. The table includes 200,000 to 250,000 clones, 64% detected once. Germline lookup yields CDR1 LNHDA and CDR2 SQIVND (reference sequence). The CDR3 sequence is 12 residues long. V was pared by 8 bases and J by 4 bases, with 12 bases between.

The receptor comes from a human donor with alopecia areata. Material: CD4+ T cells sorted from blood, obtained at week 4, from a patient treated with tofacitinib. V usage is TRBV19 and J usage is TRBJ2-7; no clear D gene. The CDR3 nucleotides are TGTGCCAGTCGATCTGAAGCTTACGAGCAGTACTTC. Encoded protein: CASRSEAYEQYF.